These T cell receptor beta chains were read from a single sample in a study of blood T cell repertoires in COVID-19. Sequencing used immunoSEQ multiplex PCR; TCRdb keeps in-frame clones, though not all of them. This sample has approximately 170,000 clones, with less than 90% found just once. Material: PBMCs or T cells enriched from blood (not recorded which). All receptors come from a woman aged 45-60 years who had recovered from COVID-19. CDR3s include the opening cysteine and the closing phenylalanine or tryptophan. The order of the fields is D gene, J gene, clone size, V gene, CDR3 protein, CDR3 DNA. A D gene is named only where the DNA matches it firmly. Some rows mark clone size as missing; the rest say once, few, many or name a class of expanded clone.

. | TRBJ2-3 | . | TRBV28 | CASSPDRIGRYTDTQYF | TGTGCCAGCAGCCCTGACAGAATAGGAAGATACACAGATACGCAGTATTTT
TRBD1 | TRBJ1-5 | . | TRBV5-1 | CASSLAPGQGGNQPQHF | TGCGCCAGCAGCTTGGCCCCGGGACAGGGAGGCAATCAGCCCCAGCATTTT
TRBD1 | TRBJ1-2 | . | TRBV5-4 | CASNTGARYASGYTF | TGTGCCAGCAACACAGGGGCCAGGTACGCTAGCGGCTACACCTTC
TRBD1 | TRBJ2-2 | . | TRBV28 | CASSPRDRGSTGELFF | TGTGCCAGCAGTCCCCGGGACAGGGGTAGCACCGGGGAGCTGTTTTTT
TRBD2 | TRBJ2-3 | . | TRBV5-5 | CASSRVGTSLTDTQYF | TGTGCCAGCAGCCGGGTCGGGACTAGCCTCACAGATACGCAGTATTTT
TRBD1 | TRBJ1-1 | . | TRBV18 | CASSAGGKSTEAFF | TGTGCCAGCTCAGCAGGGGGCAAGTCAACTGAAGCTTTCTTT
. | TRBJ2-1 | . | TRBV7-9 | CASSPQAPYNEQFF | TGTGCCAGCAGTCCACAGGCCCCTTACAATGAGCAGTTCTTC
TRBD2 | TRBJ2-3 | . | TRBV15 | CATSRELLAGGEDTQYF | TGTGCCACCAGCAGAGAACTACTAGCGGGAGGAGAAGATACGCAGTATTTT
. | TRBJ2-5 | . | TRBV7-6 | CASSPIRGLSEETQYF | TGTGCCAGCAGCCCTATACGAGGACTATCCGAAGAGACCCAGTACTTC
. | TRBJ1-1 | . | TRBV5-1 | CASSLAGNTEAFF | TGCGCCAGCAGCTTGGCAGGGAACACTGAAGCTTTCTTT
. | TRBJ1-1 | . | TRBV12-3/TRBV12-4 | CASSPGYRAFF | TGTGCCAGCAGCCCAGGGTATCGAGCTTTCTTT
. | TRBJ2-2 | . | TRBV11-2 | CASSLIGGDHTGELFF | TGTGCCAGCAGCCTGATAGGAGGGGATCACACCGGGGAGCTGTTTTTT
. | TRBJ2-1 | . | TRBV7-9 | CASSLYLAASYNEQFF | TGTGCCAGCAGCTTATACTTAGCGGCGTCCTACAATGAGCAGTTCTTC
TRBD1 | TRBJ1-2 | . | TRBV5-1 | CATSGSQGGYGYTF | TGCGCCACCAGCGGTTCACAGGGGGGCTATGGCTACACCTTC
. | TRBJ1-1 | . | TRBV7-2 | CASSPGAGGTEAFF | TGTGCCAGCAGCCCGGGGGCGGGAGGCACTGAAGCTTTCTTT
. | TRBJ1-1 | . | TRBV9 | CASSVGVGGEAFF | TGTGCCAGCAGCGTAGGCGTAGGGGGTGAAGCTTTCTTT
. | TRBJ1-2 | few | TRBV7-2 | CASSLDRDYGYTF | TGTGCCAGCAGCTTAGACAGGGACTATGGCTACACCTTC
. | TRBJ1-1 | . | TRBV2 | CASSVTGNTEAFF | TGTGCCAGCAGTGTGACAGGAAACACTGAAGCTTTCTTT
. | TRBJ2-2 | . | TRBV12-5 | CASGFEIGELFF | TGTGCTAGTGGTTTTGAGATAGGGGAGCTGTTTTTT
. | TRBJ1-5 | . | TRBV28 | CASSLFMAVSNQPQHF | TGTGCCAGCAGTTTATTTATGGCAGTTAGCAATCAGCCCCAGCATTTT
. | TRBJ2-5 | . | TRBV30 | CAWREWGGTQETQYF | TGTGCCTGGAGAGAATGGGGGGGGACACAAGAGACCCAGTACTTC
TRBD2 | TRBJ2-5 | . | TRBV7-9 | CASTGGETQYF | TGTGCCAGTACGGGGGGGGAGACCCAGTACTTC
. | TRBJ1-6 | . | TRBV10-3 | CAIKAGDSYNSPLHF | TGTGCCATCAAGGCAGGGGACTCCTATAATTCACCCCTCCACTTT
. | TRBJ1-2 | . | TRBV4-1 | CASSPDYYGYTF | TGCGCCAGCAGCCCTGACTACTATGGCTACACCTTC
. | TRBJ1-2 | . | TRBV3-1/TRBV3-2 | CASRSTPAYGYTF | TGTGCCAGCAGGTCCACACCCGCCTATGGCTACACCTTC
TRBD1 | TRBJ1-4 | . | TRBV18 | CASSPSTGVQEKLFF | TGTGCCAGCTCACCCTCGACAGGGGTTCAGGAAAAACTGTTTTTT
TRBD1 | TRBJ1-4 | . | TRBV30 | CACKDRGRRTNEKLFF | TGTGCCTGCAAGGACAGGGGGCGCCGGACTAATGAAAAACTGTTTTTT
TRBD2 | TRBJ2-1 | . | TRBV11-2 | CASSLSVSGSDEQFF | TGTGCCAGCAGCTTAAGTGTTAGCGGGAGCGATGAGCAGTTCTTC
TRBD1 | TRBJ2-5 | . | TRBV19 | CASSIKQGETQYF | TGTGCCAGTAGTATAAAACAGGGGGAGACCCAGTACTTC
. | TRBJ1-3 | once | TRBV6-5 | CASSFGNTIYF | TGTGCCAGCAGCTTTGGAAACACCATATATTTT
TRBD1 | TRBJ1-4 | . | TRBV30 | CAWKGTGGEKLFF | TGTGCCTGGAAAGGGACAGGGGGTGAAAAACTGTTTTTT
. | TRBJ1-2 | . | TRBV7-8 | CASSFIAYSYTF | TGTGCCAGCAGCTTTATTGCCTATAGCTACACCTTC
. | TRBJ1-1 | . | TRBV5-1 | CASSSLAYRDTEAFF | TGCGCCAGCAGCTCCCTCGCCTACCGGGACACTGAAGCTTTCTTT
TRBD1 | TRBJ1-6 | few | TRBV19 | CASSLLKAGGNSPLHF | TGTGCCAGTAGTCTTTTGAAGGCAGGGGGGAATTCACCCCTCCACTTT
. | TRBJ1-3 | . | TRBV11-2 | CASSLVRNTIYF | TGTGCCAGCAGCTTAGTCCGGAACACCATATATTTT
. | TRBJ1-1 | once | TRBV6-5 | CASSLRTAGEGAFF | TGTGCCAGCAGTCTCCGGACGGCTGGGGAGGGAGCTTTCTTT
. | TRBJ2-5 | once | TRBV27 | CASMSGGGLLHF | TGTGCCAGCATGTCGGGCGGGGGCCTATTACACTTC
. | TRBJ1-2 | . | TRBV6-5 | CASTKGQGPYGYTF | TGTGCCAGCACCAAGGGTCAGGGGCCATATGGCTACACCTTC
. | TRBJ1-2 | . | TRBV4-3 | CASSQEAQGWGYGYTF | TGCGCCAGCAGCCAAGAGGCACAGGGCTGGGGCTATGGCTACACCTTC